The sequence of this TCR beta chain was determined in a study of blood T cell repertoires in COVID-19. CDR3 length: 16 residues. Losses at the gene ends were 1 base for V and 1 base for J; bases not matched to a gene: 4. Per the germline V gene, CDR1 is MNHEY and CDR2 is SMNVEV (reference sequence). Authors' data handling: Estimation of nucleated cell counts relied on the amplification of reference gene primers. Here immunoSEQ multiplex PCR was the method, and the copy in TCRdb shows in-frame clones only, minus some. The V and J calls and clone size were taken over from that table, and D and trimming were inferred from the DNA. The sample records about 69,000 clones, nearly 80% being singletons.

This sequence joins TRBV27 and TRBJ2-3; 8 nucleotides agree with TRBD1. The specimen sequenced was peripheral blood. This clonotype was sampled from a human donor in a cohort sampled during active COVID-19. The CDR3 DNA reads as TGTGCCAGCAGTTTATGGAGGACAGGGCGCACAGATACGCAGTATTTT. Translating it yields CASSLWRTGRTDTQYF.